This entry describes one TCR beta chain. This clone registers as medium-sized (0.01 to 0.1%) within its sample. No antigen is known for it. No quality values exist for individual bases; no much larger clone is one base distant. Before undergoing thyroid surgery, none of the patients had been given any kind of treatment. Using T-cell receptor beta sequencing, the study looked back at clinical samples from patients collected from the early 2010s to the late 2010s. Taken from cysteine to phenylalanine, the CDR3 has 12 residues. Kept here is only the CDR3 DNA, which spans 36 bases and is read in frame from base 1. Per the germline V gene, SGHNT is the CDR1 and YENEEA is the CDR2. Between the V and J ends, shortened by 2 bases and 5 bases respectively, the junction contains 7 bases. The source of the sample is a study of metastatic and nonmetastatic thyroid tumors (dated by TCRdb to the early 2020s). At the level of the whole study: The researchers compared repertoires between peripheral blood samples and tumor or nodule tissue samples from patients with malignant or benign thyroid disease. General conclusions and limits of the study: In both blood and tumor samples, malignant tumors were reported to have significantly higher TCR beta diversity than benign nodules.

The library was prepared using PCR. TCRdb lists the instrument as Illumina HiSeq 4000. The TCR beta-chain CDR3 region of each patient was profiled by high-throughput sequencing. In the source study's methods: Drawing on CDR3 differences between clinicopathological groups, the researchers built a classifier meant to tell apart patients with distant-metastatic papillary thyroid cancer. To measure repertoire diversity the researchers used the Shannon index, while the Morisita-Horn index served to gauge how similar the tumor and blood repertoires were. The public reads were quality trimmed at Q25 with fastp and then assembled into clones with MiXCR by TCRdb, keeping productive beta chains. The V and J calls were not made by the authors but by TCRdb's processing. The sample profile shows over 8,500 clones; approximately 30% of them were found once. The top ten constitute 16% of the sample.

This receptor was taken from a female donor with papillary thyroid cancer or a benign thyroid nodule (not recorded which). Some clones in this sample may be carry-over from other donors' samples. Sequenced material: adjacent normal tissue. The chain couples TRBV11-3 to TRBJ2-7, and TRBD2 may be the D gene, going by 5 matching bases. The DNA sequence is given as TGTGCCAGCAGCTTAAAGGAGGACGAGCAGTACTTC. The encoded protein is CASSLKEDEQYF.